The T cell receptor (beta chain) under discussion was sequenced for a study of early T cells in non-severe SARS-CoV-2 infection. On the study more broadly: The input, bulk RNA from unsorted whole blood, was sequenced, and chains were unpaired. The study's findings and limits: Missing private and CD4 specificities, VDJdb matching favored anti-spike CD8 responses.

Unique molecular identifiers were added to individual cDNA molecules. Using its own MiXCR run on the 5' RACE reads, TCRdb lists one record per CDR3 protein. This sample has more than 65,000 distinct CDR3 sequences, with less than 15% found just once. The V segment lost 5 bases and the J segment 4 bases; nucleotides outside the gene matches: 5. From germline, CDR1 is SGHVS and CDR2 FNYEAQ. The CDR3 is made up of 15 amino acids. In regard to this clonotype: The antigen remains unidentified.

The chain recombines TRBV7-6 with TRBJ2-7, with 13 nucleotides matching TRBD2. Material: whole blood. The TCR comes from an adult who was a healthcare worker with PCR-confirmed SARS-CoV-2 infection or an uninfected control (not recorded which). The DNA for the CDR3 is TGTGCCAGCAGCCACGGACTAGCGGGGGTTTACGAGCAGTACTTC. This gives the protein CASSHGLAGVYEQYF.